Detailed here is one T cell receptor (beta chain). The clone's antigen remains unknown. A much larger clone sits a single nucleotide away, making a read error possible. The library came from multiplex PCR. The reads were generated on an Illumina HiSeq 2500. TCRbeta libraries were constructed through three rounds of nested PCR with primers (Table S4) according to protocols adapted from ARM-PCR. PCR products of 200-500 bp were gel-excised and purified with the QIAquick gel extraction kit before sequencing. As for how the authors treated the data: Trimmomatic was used to clean the reads, FLASH was used to merge the reads into complete CDR3 sequences, and MiTCR was used to assign the reads to V(D)J germline segments. VDJtools was used to compute clonal diversity as the inverse Simpson's index. Productive reads were defined as in-frame sequences without a premature stop codon. TCRdb's own reprocessing of the public reads used fastp at Q25 and MiXCR and kept productive beta chains. Duplicate CDR3 protein sequences are folded into a single record with the most common DNA and genes. The V and J calls shown here were made by TCRdb, not taken from the authors' results. The sample has 71,000 or so distinct CDR3 sequences on record, roughly 80% of them singletons. About 14% of the sample goes to the ten largest clones.

The sample belongs to a study of tumor and adjacent non-tumor tissue in lung cancer (dated by TCRdb to 2016 to 2019). Context from the whole study: The cohort included more than 9 adenocarcinoma, a couple of squamous cell carcinoma and 1 small cell lung cancer patients. Among the approximately 15 patients, ages ranged from roughly 31 to 76 years, roughly 10 were men and 5 were women, and disease was TNM stage I to III. Sequencing generated a total of some 130 million productive TCRbeta reads, averaging roughly 4.3 million reads per sample. Bulk TCRbeta repertoires were compared between lung tumor tissue and matched distant non-tumor lung tissue obtained from approximately 15 lung cancer patients. TCRbeta CDR3 sequencing was performed on about 30 paired specimens, with one tumor sample and one normal lung sample collected per patient. The study at large found these results: Only around 16 patients were in the cohort, and the authors stated that larger samples and more detailed clinical data are needed. Significantly higher TCR diversity was found in younger patients, and higher tumor TCR diversity was associated with shorter overall and disease-free survival. Because peripheral blood was not sequenced, blood TCRbeta repertoires in the lung cancer patients of the study were not examined. Tumor tissue showed significantly higher TCR diversity (inverse Simpson) than normal lung tissue, at about 400 vs 150 (P = 0.0075, Mann-Whitney U test). The top 100 clones accounted for a significantly larger cumulative portion of the repertoire in normal lung than in tumor tissue. The sequencing platform is not named in the methods, and unique molecular identifiers are not mentioned.

RNA was extracted from bulk unsorted tissue and checked for quality with a NanoDrop ND-1000 and an Agilent 2100. All donors had newly diagnosed lung cancer, had not received prior chemotherapy, and were admitted for thoracic surgery in China between August and November 2014. Anyone who had undergone radiotherapy or chemotherapy before, or who had another cancer at the same time, was left out of the study. Pieces of surgical tissue measuring about 1-2.1 cm3 were kept in RNAlater solution and stored at -80 degrees C until use. For CDR1 and CDR2, the germline V gene lists SGHRS and YFSETQ. Spanning cysteine to phenylalanine, the CDR3 consists of 15 amino acids. Only CDR3 DNA is held: 45 bases, read in frame from base 1.

This chain is built from TRBV5-1 and TRBJ2-5, with the D call perhaps TRBD1 or TRBD2, each one matching 5 bases. Specimen: lung tumor tissue. The clonotype was recovered from a woman aged 50 to 65 with non-small cell lung cancer. The CDR3 amino acid sequence is: CAISLAGTGQETQYF. The bases read TGCGCCATCAGCTTGGCCGGGACGGGTCAAGAGACCCAGTACTTC. When the CDR3 is completed using the reference TRBV5-1 and TRBJ2-5 genes on either side, the full variable domain is KAGVTQTPRYLIKTRGQQVTLSCSPISGHRSVSWYQQTPGQGLQFLFEYFSETQRNKGNFPGRFSGRQFSNSRSEMNVSTLELGDSALYLCAISLAGTGQETQYFGPGTRLLVL.